The clone carrying this T cell receptor (beta chain) was seen repeatedly, ten times or more. This entry is derived from a study of T-cell memory formation after mild COVID-19. CDR1 SNHLY and CDR2 FYNNEI come from the germline V gene. The V gene lost 2 bases and the J gene lost 1 base, with 14 bases spanning the gap. CDR3 length: 16 residues. Each CDR3 protein gets one entry after TCRdb re-called the 5' RACE reads with MiXCR. The repertoire holds 30,000 to 45,000 distinct CDR3 sequences, with 9.5% to 12% as singletons. The source material was PBMCs or a T cell subset sorted from them (not recorded which). This TCR was recovered from a man aged 18 to 30 who had mild COVID-19 (a few samples of this study predate the infection). Cell type and time point are not known. The chain uses TRBV2 and TRBJ1-1; possible D gene TRBD1, 6 bases. CDR3 sequence: CASSERGGEKNTEAFF. The DNA for the CDR3 is TGTGCCAGCAGTGAAAGGGGGGGGGAAAAGAACACTGAAGCTTTCTTT.